The 29 T cell receptor beta chains below all came from one sample that was sequenced in a study of T cell changes during pregnancy in multiple sclerosis. Clones were read by immunoSEQ multiplex PCR, and TCRdb kept only the in-frame ones, dropping some. In the table there are about 83,000 clones, approximately 90% of which are singletons. The source was PBMCs, collected in the first trimester of pregnancy. All receptors come from a female donor in good health, serving as a control in a pregnancy study. Some clones in this sample may be carry-over from other donors' samples.

The genes are TRBV27 and TRBJ2-7, with 8 nucleotides matching TRBD1. The CDR3 runs 16 residues. Per the germline V gene, CDR1 is MNHEY and CDR2 is SMNVEV (reference sequence). V lost 5 bases and J lost 3; bases outside the gene matches: 12. The CDR3 is CASSPNHRDRSYEQYF. The CDR3, as DNA: TGTGCCAGCAGTCCTAACCACCGGGACAGGAGCTACGAGCAGTACTTC.

The chain carries TRBV29-1 and TRBJ2-3; 7 bases are shared with TRBD1. This CDR3 spans 14 amino acids. The V segment lost 6 bases and the J segment 0 bases; nucleotides outside the gene matches: 6. Germline V CDR1 and CDR2: SQVTM, ANQGSEA. The CDR3 DNA reads TGCAGCGTACACGGGACAGAAAGCACAGATACGCAGTATTTT. It codes for CSVHGTESTDTQYF.

This clone occurred once. For the CDR3, the DNA is TGTGCCAGCAGTTTAAAAGCGCGGGGGCGAGGTAATGAAAAACTGTTTTTT. Protein product: CASSLKARGRGNEKLFF. The chain joins TRBV28 to TRBJ1-4, with a weak D call TRBD1 (6 bases). Deletions cut 2 bases from V and 4 bases from J, with 17 bases between. Per the germline V gene, CDR1 is MDHEN and CDR2 is SYDVKM. The CDR3 consists of 17 residues.

This clone was observed once. The chain links TRBV21-1 to TRBJ2-1; no DNA check was done on the table's D call, TRBD2. TRBV21-1 is flagged as a pseudogene. The length of the CDR3 is 13 residues. CDR3 loop: CASSKGGGHEQFF. DNA for the CDR3: TGTGCCAGCAGCAAGGGGGGGGGACATGAGCAGTTCTTC.

The chain carries TRBV27 and TRBJ2-3, with 9 bases aligning to TRBD1. Germline V gives CDR1 MNHEY, CDR2 SMNVEV (reference sequence). The CDR3 spans 16 residues. V lost 5 bases and J lost 2; bases outside the gene matches: 8. The CDR3 nucleotides are TGTGCCAGCAGTCAGCGGGGACAGGGTTACACAGATACGCAGTATTTT. Its protein is CASSQRGQGYTDTQYF.

V usage is TRBV5-6 and J usage is TRBJ1-1; D not resolved. Looked up from germline, CDR1 is SGHDT and CDR2 is YYEEEE. The CDR3 extends over 15 amino acids. V shed 0 bases and J shed 4 bases, with 13 bases lying between them. The CDR3 reads CASSLAVILGTEAFF. In DNA, the CDR3 is TGTGCCAGCAGCTTGGCCGTAATCCTCGGCACTGAAGCTTTCTTT. Supplemented by reference TRBV5-6 and TRBJ1-1, the full variable domain reads DAGVTQSPTHLIKTRGQQVTLRCSPKSGHDTVSWYQQALGQGPQFIFQYYEEEERQRGNFPDRFSGHQFPNYSSELNVNALLLGDSALYLCASSLAVILGTEAFFGQGTRLTVV.

The chain links TRBV7-3 to TRBJ2-2; maybe TRBD2 (6 bases). Germline CDR1 is SGHTA and CDR2 is FQGTGA. This CDR3 has 16 residues. Trimming removed 1 base from V and 0 bases from J, with 9 bases in between. The CDR3 coding sequence is TGTGCCAGCAGCTTAATGGGGGGAACGAACACCGGGGAGCTGTTTTTT. Amino acids: CASSLMGGTNTGELFF.

The chain carries TRBV5-1 and TRBJ2-1; TRBD2 matches at 11 bases. V lost 0 bases, J lost 6 bases, and 2 bases stayed unmatched. Germline CDR1 and CDR2: SGHRS and YFSETQ. This CDR3 has 15 amino acids. DNA for the CDR3: TGCGCCAGCAGCTTGGTAGCGGGAGGGCTCAATGAGCAGTTCTTC. Amino acid sequence: CASSLVAGGLNEQFF.

The chain recombines TRBV28 with TRBJ2-5; 10 positions agree with TRBD1. The CDR3 sequence is 15 residues long. The V gene end was trimmed by 3 bases and the J gene end by 2 bases; junction bases not matched to a gene: 3. Germline CDR1 is MDHEN and CDR2 is SYDVKM. CDR3 region: CASSFGTGEQETQYF. CDR3 nucleotides: TGTGCCAGCAGTTTCGGGACAGGGGAACAAGAGACCCAGTACTTC.

The J gene is TRBJ2-7, the V gene TRBV10-2, with D possibly TRBD1 on 6 matching bases. CDR1 and CDR2 (germline): WSHSY, SAAADI. V was trimmed by 2 bases and J by 4 bases, leaving 15 bases between them. CDR3 length: 15 amino acids. CDR3 amino acids: CASSEPWDTSYEQYF. DNA of the CDR3: TGCGCCAGCAGTGAGCCCTGGGACACCTCTTACGAGCAGTACTTC.

The V and J genes are TRBV19 and TRBJ1-5; D unclear. Germline V gene sequence: CDR1 LNHDA, CDR2 SQIVND (reference sequence). The CDR3 length is 16 residues. V gave up 9 bases and J gave up 3 bases, with 21 bases separating them. CDR3 sequence reads: CASTLILRFLNQPQHF. The CDR3 coding sequence is TGTGCCAGCACCCTTATCCTTAGATTCCTCAATCAGCCCCAGCATTTT.

V is TRBV28 and J is TRBJ1-5; a weak D match, TRBD1 (5 bases). The CDR3 runs 16 residues. The V gene's germline CDR1 is MDHEN and CDR2 SYDVKM. V gave up 3 bases and J gave up 0 bases, with 12 bases separating them. This chain's CDR3 is CASSFGGGTSNQPQHF. In nucleotides, the CDR3 is TGTGCCAGCAGTTTCGGCGGCGGGACTAGCAATCAGCCCCAGCATTTT. The variable domain in full, with the rest retrieved from reference TRBV28 and TRBJ1-5, is DVKVTQSSRYLVKRTGEKVFLECVQDMDHENMFWYRQDPGLGLRLIYFSYDVKMKEKGDIPEGYSVSREKKERFSLILESASTNQTSMYLCASSFGGGTSNQPQHFGDGTRLSIL.

The chain combines TRBV19 with TRBJ1-3, with 8 bases fitting TRBD1. The CDR3 is made up of 15 amino acids. Germline CDR1 is LNHDA and CDR2 is SQIVND (reference sequence). Trimming cost V 7 bases and J 4 bases; bases outside gene matches: 9. The CDR3 is CASTGTGLPGNTIYF. CDR3 DNA: TGTGCCAGTACCGGGACAGGTTTGCCCGGAAACACCATATATTTT.

The chain uses TRBV5-4 and TRBJ2-5; maybe TRBD2 (6 bases). The ends were cut back, 7 bases at V and 2 bases at J, with 15 bases in the middle. From germline, CDR1 is SGHNT and CDR2 YYREEE (reference sequence). The length of the CDR3 is 14 residues. In nucleotides, the CDR3 is TGTGCCAGCTTATCGGCGGGGCGGCAAGAGACCCAGTACTTC. Its protein product is CASLSAGRQETQYF.

CDR3 loop: CATSRDQGLAGNKETQYF. The CDR3 DNA follows: TGTGCCACCAGCAGAGATCAGGGACTAGCGGGAAACAAGGAGACCCAGTACTTC. The J gene is TRBJ2-5, the V gene TRBV15; 13 nucleotides line up with TRBD2. From germline, CDR1 is LNHNV and CDR2 YYDKDF (reference sequence). The CDR3 is 18 amino acids. With 0 bases clipped from V and 5 bases from J, the junction kept 9 bases outside the gene matches.

The V call is TRBV5-1, the J call TRBJ2-2, with 15 bases lining up with TRBD2. V dropped 4 bases and J dropped 5; count of bases not matched to a gene: 6. CDR3 length: 17 amino acids. Germline V CDR1 and CDR2: SGHRS, YFSETQ. CDR3 protein: CASSPEGLAGGTGELFF. The CDR3 coding sequence is TGCGCCAGCAGCCCGGAGGGACTAGCGGGAGGTACCGGGGAGCTGTTTTTT. Supplemented by reference TRBV5-1 and TRBJ2-2, the full variable domain reads KAGVTQTPRYLIKTRGQQVTLSCSPISGHRSVSWYQQTPGQGLQFLFEYFSETQRNKGNFPGRFSGRQFSNSRSEMNVSTLELGDSALYLCASSPEGLAGGTGELFFGEGSRLTVL.

This rearrangement joins TRBV9 to TRBJ2-3; D is undetermined. Germline-derived CDR1 and CDR2 are SGDLS and YYNGEE. V was shortened by 2 bases and J by 3 bases, with 7 bases between the two germline ends. This CDR3 contains 13 residues. The CDR3 sequence is CASSVGGTDTQYF. CDR3 nucleotides: TGTGCCAGCAGCGTTGGCGGAACAGATACGCAGTATTTT.

The gene calls are TRBV5-1 and TRBJ1-3; possible D gene TRBD1, 5 bases. Per the germline V gene, CDR1 is SGHRS and CDR2 is YFSETQ. This CDR3 region has 15 residues. Trimming pared 4 bases from V and 0 bases from J, leaving 11 bases between. The CDR3 sequence: CASSPGHYSGNTIYF. In DNA, the CDR3 is TGCGCCAGCAGCCCCGGACATTACTCTGGAAACACCATATATTTT. Filled out from reference TRBV5-1 and TRBJ1-3, the complete variable domain reads KAGVTQTPRYLIKTRGQQVTLSCSPISGHRSVSWYQQTPGQGLQFLFEYFSETQRNKGNFPGRFSGRQFSNSRSEMNVSTLELGDSALYLCASSPGHYSGNTIYFGEGSWLTVV.

This chain links TRBV7-8 with TRBJ2-2; tentative D call: TRBD1 (5 bases). This CDR3 region has 13 residues. With 5 bases removed from V and 3 bases from J, the gap between germline ends came to 7 bases. Germline assignment: CDR1 SGHVS and CDR2 FQNEAQ. The CDR3 reads CASSRRDTGELFF. The CDR3 DNA reads TGTGCCAGCAGCCGCAGGGACACCGGGGAGCTGTTTTTT.

This clone was seen only once. This chain links TRBV30 with TRBJ1-3, with D possibly matching TRBD1 (6 bases). Germline CDR1 and CDR2: GTSNPN and SVGIG (reference sequence). The CDR3 consists of 14 residues. Trimming took 7 bases from V and 1 from J, leaving 14 bases between them. Written as DNA, the CDR3 is TGTGCCTTAGACAGGCACTTATCTGGAAACACCATATATTTT. Translated, it gives CALDRHLSGNTIYF.

The rearrangement uses TRBV20-1 and TRBJ2-1, with D maybe TRBD2 (6 bases). Trimming removed 0 bases from V and 15 bases from J, with 12 bases in between. The CDR3 has 11 amino acids. The germline V gene encodes CDR1 DFQATT and CDR2 SNEGSKA (reference sequence). The CDR3 is CSARDLGGSFF. The CDR3, as DNA: TGCAGTGCTAGAGATCTGGGGGGTTCGTTCTTC.

The rearrangement joins TRBV5-8 to TRBJ2-3; D unclear. This CDR3 comprises 12 residues. V was cut by 0 bases and J by 5 bases, with 4 bases left in between. Germline values: CDR1 SGHTS, CDR2 YDEGEE. CDR3 residues: CASSLGKDTQYF. The CDR3 DNA sequence: TGTGCCAGCAGCTTGGGTAAAGATACGCAGTATTTT.

The chain uses TRBV7-9 and TRBJ2-2; TRBD2 matches at 13 bases. CDR3 length: 18 amino acids. V lost 5 bases to trimming and J lost 7 bases; unmatched junction nucleotides: 13. Germline V gene sequence: CDR1 SEHNR, CDR2 FQNEAQ (reference sequence). The CDR3 nucleotides are TGTGCCAGCAGCCGCAGTAAACTAGCGGGAGGGCCTGACGGGGAGCTGTTTTTT. Amino acids: CASSRSKLAGGPDGELFF.

The chain recombines TRBV10-2 with TRBJ2-7, with TRBD2 matching over 13 bases. V was pared by 7 bases and J by 6 bases, with 12 bases of the junction left unmatched. Looked up from germline, CDR1 is WSHSY and CDR2 is SAAADI. The CDR3 consists of 16 residues. The chain's CDR3 is CASKTSGRGRMLEQYF. CDR3 coding DNA: TGCGCCAGCAAAACTAGCGGGAGGGGTCGGATGCTCGAGCAGTACTTC.

This rearrangement joins TRBV5-6 to TRBJ1-2; D perhaps matches TRBD1 (5 bases). The CDR3 runs 15 residues. Germline V CDR1 and CDR2: SGHDT, YYEEEE. Trimming took 7 bases from V and 8 from J, leaving 24 bases between them. Here the CDR3 reads CASWGRGRSLVGYTF. The CDR3 region has the DNA TGTGCCAGCTGGGGCCGTGGACGGAGTTTAGTGGGCTACACCTTC.

This rearrangement joins TRBV5-1 to TRBJ2-7; a weak D match, TRBD1 (5 bases). V was clipped by 6 bases and J by 4 bases, with 11 bases between them. CDR1 is SGHRS, CDR2 YFSETQ, per germline. The CDR3 is 12 amino acids. CDR3 DNA sequence: TGCGCCAGCATAGGCAGGGATTACGAGCAGTACTTC. Amino acid sequence: CASIGRDYEQYF.

This clone was observed a few times. This rearrangement joins TRBV19 to TRBJ1-5; D remains ambiguous. Per the germline V gene, CDR1 is LNHDA and CDR2 is SQIVND (reference sequence). The CDR3 covers 13 residues. Trimming pared 7 bases from V and 6 bases from J, leaving 13 bases between. The CDR3 here is CASNLINSQPQHF. CDR3 DNA: TGTGCCAGTAACCTAATAAATAGTCAGCCCCAGCATTTT.

The chain couples TRBV2 to TRBJ2-1; no definite D call. Germline assignment: CDR1 SNHLY and CDR2 FYNNEI. Trimming cost V 4 bases and J 3 bases, with 7 bases left between them. The length of the CDR3 is 13 residues. This CDR3 is CASSAADYNEQFF. The CDR3, as DNA: TGTGCCAGCAGTGCGGCGGACTACAATGAGCAGTTCTTC.

The chain recombines TRBV2 with TRBJ2-5; D gene ambiguous. The V end was cut by 4 bases, the J end by 2 bases, with 8 bases between. The CDR3 has 13 amino acids. Germline assignment: CDR1 SNHLY and CDR2 FYNNEI. In DNA form, the CDR3 reads TGTGCCAGCAGTGCGATGCAGCAAGAGACCCAGTACTTC. Its translation: CASSAMQQETQYF.